These 7 T cell receptor beta chains came from one sample sequenced in a study of PD-1 blockade in classical Hodgkin lymphoma. Data came from immunoSEQ multiplex PCR; TCRdb stores just in-frame clones and leaves some out. There are 25,000 to 35,000 clones in the sample; 86% occur only once, and more than 0.35% lies in the top ten. The time point: cycle 4 day 1 (C4D1), after more than five weeks of nivolumab. Relapse was seen in all patients after autologous stem cell transplantation, and brentuximab vedotin exposure was variable. Using magnetic negative selection, the CD4+ T cells were separated out of thawed PBMCs. Here the sequenced sample was CD4+ T cells from blood, taken before the fourth cycle of nivolumab. The receptors come from a human donor with classical Hodgkin lymphoma.

This clone was seen only once. The CDR3 DNA follows: TGTGCCAGCTCACCTAGCGCAGACAGGGGACAGCCCCAGCATTTT. It codes for CASSPSADRGQPQHF. This chain joins TRBV18 and TRBJ1-5, with TRBD1 matching 8 bases. The CDR3 totals 15 residues. V was pared by 3 bases and J by 7 bases, with 8 bases of the junction left unmatched. Germline V CDR1 and CDR2: KGHSH, LQKENI. Supplemented by reference TRBV18 and TRBJ1-5, the full variable domain reads NAGVMQNPRHLVRRRGQEARLRCSPMKGHSHVYWYRQLPEEGLKFMVYLQKENIIDESGMPKERFSAEFPKEGPSILRIQQVVRGDSAAYFCASSPSADRGQPQHFGDGTRLSIL.

V usage is TRBV10-2 and J usage is TRBJ2-7; D is ambiguous. This CDR3 contains 12 residues. V was trimmed by 3 bases and J by 7 bases, leaving 10 bases between them. Germline-derived CDR1 and CDR2 are WSHSY and SAAADI. The CDR3 coding sequence is TGCGCCAGCAGTGAATTAGGGTGGGAGCAGTACTTC. Protein product: CASSELGWEQYF.

V and J are TRBV5-1 and TRBJ1-1; 7 positions match TRBD1. V trimming: 4 bases; J trimming: 3 bases; junction bases outside the gene matches: 12. Looked up from germline, CDR1 is SGHRS and CDR2 is YFSETQ. This CDR3 has 16 residues. The CDR3 DNA reads as TGCGCCAGCAGCCTCATGACAGGGTGGGGGGACACTGAAGCTTTCTTT. Protein sequence: CASSLMTGWGDTEAFF.

The chain carries TRBV7-3 and TRBJ2-3; 8 bases map to TRBD2. The V gene end was trimmed by 2 bases and the J gene end by 2 bases; junction bases not matched to a gene: 6. Germline V gene lookup returns CDR1 SGHTA and CDR2 FQGTGA. This CDR3 comprises 16 residues. The CDR3 nucleotides are TGTGCCAGCAGCTTACGGGCGGGAGGCCCCACAGATACGCAGTATTTT. This sequence encodes CASSLRAGGPTDTQYF.

The chain joins TRBV27 to TRBJ1-4, with 7 bases matching TRBD1. Per the germline V gene, CDR1 is MNHEY and CDR2 is SMNVEV (reference sequence). The V segment lost 2 bases and the J segment 8 bases; nucleotides outside the gene matches: 5. This CDR3 has 14 residues. Written as DNA, the CDR3 is TGTGCCAGCAGTTTAGACAGGGCAGACGAAAAACTGTTTTTT. The encoded protein is CASSLDRADEKLFF. The whole variable domain, filled in from reference TRBV27 and TRBJ1-4, reads EAQVTQNPRYLITVTGKKLTVTCSQNMNHEYMSWYRQDPGLGLRQIYYSMNVEVTDKGDVPEGYKVSRKEKRNFPLILESPSPNQTSLYFCASSLDRADEKLFFGSGTQLSVL.

Of note for this clone: One end of the junction varies from germline; a read error may be responsible. As DNA, the CDR3 is TGCGCCAGCAGCTCCCGACAACAGATACTCTACAGTGAGCAGTTCTTC. It yields the protein CASSSRQQILYSEQFF. V and J are TRBV5-1 and TRBJ2-1; no clear D. Germline V gene lookup returns CDR1 SGHRS and CDR2 YFSETQ. This CDR3 spans 16 amino acids.

The chain has TRBV10-1 and TRBJ2-3, with 11 bases lining up with TRBD2. The CDR3 totals 16 residues. V shed 4 bases, J shed 1 base, and the junction held 4 bases outside the gene matches. From germline, CDR1 is WNHNN and CDR2 SYGVQD (reference sequence). For the CDR3, the DNA is TGCGCCAGCAGTGGGACTAGCGGGTCCGGCACAGATACGCAGTATTTT. Translated, it gives CASSGTSGSGTDTQYF.